Shown below are 25 T cell receptor beta chains from a single sample sequenced in a study of blood T cell repertoires in COVID-19. TCRdb keeps only in-frame clones here, not all; method: immunoSEQ multiplex PCR. The repertoire holds around 100,000 clones, with over 75% as singletons. The sample was peripheral blood. The receptors stem from a human donor in a cohort sampled during active COVID-19.

The V call is TRBV24-1, the J call TRBJ2-2, with 10 bases matching TRBD1. The CDR3 length is 19 residues. The trim removed 4 bases at V and 5 bases at J, leaving 15 bases unmatched. Per germline, CDR1 KGHDR and CDR2 SFDVKD. The CDR3 DNA reads as TGTGCCACCAGTGACACTACGACAGGGGGCAGGAAGGGGACCGGGGAGCTGTTTTTT. Its translation: CATSDTTTGGRKGTGELFF.

The chain couples TRBV15 to TRBJ2-7, with D tentatively TRBD2 (5 bases). The CDR3 length is 15 residues. Trimming removed 0 bases at V and 1 base at J, with 10 bases between. From germline, CDR1 is LNHNV and CDR2 YYDKDF (reference sequence). DNA of the CDR3: TGTGCCACCAGCAGAGATCTCGGGGATTCCTACGAGCAGTACTTC. This encodes CATSRDLGDSYEQYF. Variable domain in full (rest from reference TRBV15 and TRBJ2-7): DAMVIQNPRYQVTQFGKPVTLSCSQTLNHNVMYWYQQKSSQAPKLLFHYYDKDFNNEADTPDNFQSRRPNTSFCFLDIRSPGLGDTAMYLCATSRDLGDSYEQYFGPGTRLTVT.

The V gene is TRBV2, the J gene TRBJ2-5; 11 bases match TRBD1. The CDR3 covers 15 residues. The germline V gene encodes CDR1 SNHLY and CDR2 FYNNEI. With V trimmed by 2 bases and J by 5 bases, 4 bases remained unmatched. The CDR3 DNA reads TGTGCCAGCAGTGAAACTGGGACAGGGGGGGAGACCCAGTACTTC. It yields the protein CASSETGTGGETQYF.

This clone was recorded a few times. The chain has TRBV27 and TRBJ1-5, with D possibly TRBD1 on 5 matching bases. Germline V gene data show CDR1 as MNHEY and CDR2 as SMNVEV (reference sequence). This CDR3 is built from 15 residues. V was shortened by 3 bases and J by 5 bases, with 14 bases between the two germline ends. The CDR3 here is CASSFTGRGHQPQHF. Here the CDR3 DNA reads TGTGCCAGCAGTTTTACCGGGAGGGGCCATCAGCCCCAGCATTTT.

The gene calls are TRBV10-3 and TRBJ1-2; TRBD1 matches at 7 bases. The V gene's germline CDR1 is ENHRY and CDR2 SYGVKD. The CDR3 runs 12 residues. CDR3 loop: CAASTGWDGYTF. As DNA, the CDR3 is TGTGCTGCTTCGACAGGGTGGGATGGCTACACCTTC.

The chain couples TRBV5-1 to TRBJ1-6, with a weak D call TRBD1 (5 bases). V lost 0 bases and J 7 bases, leaving 11 bases between the germline ends. The CDR3 spans 15 residues. Germline CDR1 reads SGHRS; CDR2 reads YFSETQ. The CDR3 region is CASSLVAGGNSPLHF. In nucleotides, the CDR3 is TGCGCCAGCAGCTTGGTTGCGGGGGGAAATTCACCCCTCCACTTT.

The V and J genes are TRBV9 and TRBJ2-5; the D gene is possibly TRBD1 (5 bases). Trimming took 3 bases from V and 2 from J, leaving 8 bases between them. The CDR3 contains 13 residues. Germline V gene lookup returns CDR1 SGDLS and CDR2 YYNGEE. The CDR3 DNA reads as TGTGCCAGCAGCGGACAGACTCAAGAGACCCAGTACTTC. This gives the protein CASSGQTQETQYF.

The rearrangement joins TRBV7-2 to TRBJ2-3; D unresolved. Trimming took 3 bases from V and 0 from J, leaving 4 bases between them. The CDR3 has 13 residues. CDR1 SGHTA and CDR2 FQGNSA come from the germline V gene. CDR3 nucleotide sequence: TGTGCCAGCAGCTTCCCTAGCACAGATACGCAGTATTTT. It specifies CASSFPSTDTQYF.

The chain couples TRBV27 to TRBJ2-1, with D tentatively TRBD1 (6 bases). The CDR3 totals 13 residues. The germline gives CDR1 MNHEY, CDR2 SMNVEV (reference sequence). Trimming removed 6 bases from V and 4 bases from J, with 10 bases in between. The CDR3 DNA sequence: TGTGCCAGCAGACAGGACAGTTACAATGAGCAGTTCTTC. Translated: CASRQDSYNEQFF.

The CDR3 reads CASSDRTDSPLHF. CDR3 in DNA: TGTGCCAGCAGCGACAGGACCGATTCACCCCTCCACTTT. V is TRBV3-1 (or the pseudogene TRBV3-2) and J is TRBJ1-6; D may be TRBD1 (6 bases). CDR1 is LGHDT and CDR2 is YNNKEL in the germline V gene (reference sequence). Trimming removed 5 bases at V and 8 bases at J, with 10 bases between. The CDR3 contains 13 residues.

V gene TRBV7-9 combines with J gene TRBJ2-5; 8 nucleotides agree with TRBD2. The CDR3 consists of 17 residues. Germline V gene data show CDR1 as SEHNR and CDR2 as FQNEAQ (reference sequence). The J segment lost 4 bases and the V segment lost 5 bases, leaving 15 bases of the junction unmatched. The CDR3 DNA reads TGTGCCAGCAGCCGCGGACTAGCTTCCCGGTCAGTAGAGACCCAGTACTTC. Protein sequence: CASSRGLASRSVETQYF.

The V call is TRBV2, the J call TRBJ1-6, with D possibly matching TRBD1 (6 bases). Trimming removed 9 bases at V and 0 bases at J, with 9 bases between. The CDR3 length is 14 residues. CDR1 SNHLY and CDR2 FYNNEI come from the germline V gene. The CDR3 loop is CARTDSSYNSPLHF. The CDR3 DNA reads as TGTGCCAGGACGGACAGCTCCTATAATTCACCCCTCCACTTT. Full variable domain (missing parts from reference TRBV2 and TRBJ1-6): EPEVTQTPSHQVTQMGQEVILRCVPISNHLYFYWYRQILGQKVEFLVSFYNNEISEKSEIFDDQFSVERPDGSNFTLKIRSTKLEDSAMYFCARTDSSYNSPLHFGNGTRLTVT.

The J gene is TRBJ2-1, the V gene TRBV6-5; D unresolved. Germline CDR1 MNHEY, CDR2 SVGAGI. The CDR3 consists of 15 residues. V lost 0 bases to trimming and J lost 6 bases, with 12 bases between them. CDR3 in amino acids: CASSYSPGRSNEQFF. Written as DNA, the CDR3 is TGTGCCAGCAGTTACTCGCCGGGTCGATCCAATGAGCAGTTCTTC.

The rearrangement links TRBV5-8 to TRBJ2-4; 14 bases map to TRBD2. This CDR3 is built from 18 residues. Germline loops: CDR1 SGHTS, CDR2 YDEGEE. With V trimmed by 2 bases and J by 0 bases, 4 bases remained unmatched. The CDR3 DNA reads TGTGCCAGCAGCTTCGGACTAGCGGGGGGTCTAGCCAAAAACATTCAGTACTTC. It translates to CASSFGLAGGLAKNIQYF. The complete variable domain, with remaining parts taken from reference TRBV5-8 and TRBJ2-4, reads EAGVTQSPTHLIKTRGQQATLRCSPISGHTSVYWYQQALGLGLQFLLWYDEGEERNRGNFPPRFSGRQFPNYSSELNVNALELEDSALYLCASSFGLAGGLAKNIQYFGAGTRLSVL.

This clone was observed a single time. The chain has TRBV7-3 and TRBJ2-1; a possible D gene is TRBD1 (6 bases). With 3 bases removed from V and 3 bases from J, the gap between germline ends came to 15 bases. The CDR3 contains 16 residues. Germline CDR1 reads SGHTA; CDR2 reads FQGTGA. The CDR3 sequence is CASSLALGAGYNEQFF. CDR3 DNA: TGTGCCAGCAGCTTGGCCTTGGGGGCGGGCTACAATGAGCAGTTCTTC. The full variable domain, its missing parts supplied by reference TRBV7-3 and TRBJ2-1, is GAGVSQTPSNKVTEKGKYVELRCDPISGHTALYWYRQSLGQGPEFLIYFQGTGAADDSGLPNDRFFAVRPEGSVSTLKIQRTERGDSAVYLCASSLALGAGYNEQFFGPGTRLTVL.

The V call is TRBV9, the J call TRBJ2-4; 8 nucleotides agree with TRBD1. V lost 4 bases, J lost 1 base, and 4 bases stayed unmatched. Per the germline V gene, CDR1 is SGDLS and CDR2 is YYNGEE. The CDR3 totals 15 residues. CDR3 protein: CASSSGQEAKNIQYF. The CDR3 coding sequence is TGTGCCAGCAGCTCGGGACAGGAGGCCAAAAACATTCAGTACTTC.

DNA for the CDR3: TGTGCCAGCAGCGGGCCCCCCCCAGGTCTTTCACCCCTCCACTTT. This encodes CASSGPPPGLSPLHF. The chain recombines TRBV9 with TRBJ1-6; no clear D. Trimming left V 3 bases short and J 9 bases short, with 16 bases between. This CDR3 comprises 15 residues. CDR1 and CDR2 from the germline V gene are SGDLS and YYNGEE. Combining the CDR3 with reference TRBV9 and TRBJ1-6 gives the whole variable domain DSGVTQTPKHLITATGQRVTLRCSPRSGDLSVYWYQQSLDQGLQFLIQYYNGEERAKGNILERFSAQQFPDLHSELNLSSLELGDSALYFCASSGPPPGLSPLHFGNGTRLTVT.

The gene calls are TRBV12-3 or TRBV12-4 and TRBJ1-1, with D perhaps TRBD1 (6 bases). This CDR3 is 13 amino acids long. V was shortened by 0 bases and J by 7 bases, with 9 bases between the two germline ends. The CDR3 DNA is TGTGCCAGCAGTTTAGCGGTCAGGGGTGAAGCTTTCTTT. Translating it yields CASSLAVRGEAFF.

This clone is a singleton in its sample. The chain links TRBV4-1 to TRBJ1-1; a weak D match, TRBD1 (6 bases). The CDR3 sequence is 14 residues long. The V end lost 1 base, the J end lost 4 bases, and 10 bases lay between the germline ends. Germline loops: CDR1 MGHRA, CDR2 YSYEKL. The CDR3 sequence: CASSQALRGTEAFF. The CDR3 DNA follows: TGCGCCAGCAGCCAAGCCCTCAGGGGCACTGAAGCTTTCTTT.

V usage is TRBV11-2 and J usage is TRBJ2-1; D not certain. V was trimmed by 2 bases and J by 5 bases, leaving 10 bases between them. This CDR3 spans 14 amino acids. Looked up from germline, CDR1 is SGHAT and CDR2 is FQNNGV. CDR3: CASSLSVPNNEQFF. The CDR3 DNA reads as TGTGCCAGCAGCTTAAGCGTACCCAACAATGAGCAGTTCTTC.

The chain employs TRBV6-1 and TRBJ2-1; 9 bases agree with TRBD2. CDR1 and CDR2 from the germline V gene are MNHNS and SASEGT. The CDR3 spans 15 residues. Trimming removed 2 bases from V and 7 bases from J; junction bases left unmatched: 6. CDR3 sequence reads: CASSETLAGSNEQFF. The CDR3 nucleotides are TGTGCCAGCAGTGAAACTCTAGCGGGAAGTAATGAGCAGTTCTTC.

The count of this clone is one. The chain couples TRBV15 to TRBJ2-3; 11 nucleotides match TRBD2. This CDR3 spans 15 amino acids. The V gene end was trimmed by 5 bases and the J gene end by 5 bases; junction bases not matched to a gene: 6. The germline CDR1 and CDR2 sequences are LNHNV and YYDKDF (reference sequence). For the CDR3, the DNA is TGTGCCACCAGCGGTAGCGGGAGGGCCAAAGATACGCAGTATTTT. It translates to CATSGSGRAKDTQYF.

Comments on this clone: The same CDR3 also results from other DNA sequences found in this sample. V usage is TRBV5-1 and J usage is TRBJ2-1, with TRBD2 identical over 8 bases. The CDR3 runs to 15 residues. After removal of 4 bases from V and 8 bases from J, the junction contained 11 bases not matched to a gene. CDR1 and CDR2 from the germline V gene are SGHRS and YFSETQ. CDR3 coding DNA: TGCGCCAGCAGCCGAGACAGCGGGGGAGGCGATGAGCAGTTCTTC. Protein sequence: CASSRDSGGGDEQFF.

This rearrangement joins TRBV11-2 to TRBJ2-4, with 8 bases that match TRBD1. Germline V gene lookup returns CDR1 SGHAT and CDR2 FQNNGV. This CDR3 comprises 14 residues. V was pared by 3 bases and J by 3 bases, with 1 base of the junction left unmatched. CDR3 loop: CASSFTGGKNIQYF. The CDR3 DNA reads as TGTGCCAGCAGCTTCACAGGGGGCAAAAACATTCAGTACTTC. Using reference TRBV11-2 and TRBJ2-4 for the parts outside the CDR3, the full variable domain is EAGVAQSPRYKIIEKRQSVAFWCNPISGHATLYWYQQILGQGPKLLIQFQNNGVVDDSQLPKDRFSAERLKGVDSTLKIQPAKLEDSAVYLCASSFTGGKNIQYFGAGTRLSVL.

The chain combines TRBV28 with TRBJ2-1, with 8 bases matching TRBD1. Germline V gene data show CDR1 as MDHEN and CDR2 as SYDVKM. The V gene end was trimmed by 9 bases and the J gene end by 3 bases; junction bases not matched to a gene: 10. This CDR3 region has 15 residues. In nucleotides, the CDR3 is TGTGCCAGTATAACAGGGGGAGGACTCTACAATGAGCAGTTCTTC. Its translation: CASITGGGLYNEQFF.